The present T cell receptor (beta chain) was sequenced within a study of cytomegalovirus exposure and HLA in healthy donors. Overall study: In an earlier analysis, 95 million to 140 million unique TCR beta sequences were found from some 200 million T cells. Early on, a data release was issued that held 80 million or so unique TCRs from HLA-typed donors. The study's findings and limits: In a later analysis, an Asian-associated ancestry cluster reportedly showed fewer N-insertions than the roughly 700-donor mean. The study designated 150 or so TCR beta chains cytomegalovirus-associated.

Remarks on this clone: What it binds is unknown.

V lost 3 bases to trimming and J lost 3 bases; unmatched junction nucleotides: 5. The V gene's germline CDR1 is SGHRS and CDR2 YFSETQ. CDR3 length: 15 amino acids. A multiplex PCR was run with 60 Vbeta primers and 13 Jbeta primers. Method: immunoSEQ multiplex PCR; TCRdb's copy keeps in-frame clones and lacks some. The sample contains nearly 110,000 clones, roughly two thirds of which appear only once. J is TRBJ1-5 and V is TRBV5-1; TRBD1 matches at 8 bases. The specimen sequenced was PBMCs. This TCR was sampled from a female donor in good health and CMV-seronegative. The CDR3 region is CASSSGTGFNQPQHF. In DNA, the CDR3 is TGCGCCAGCAGCTCCGGGACAGGCTTCAATCAGCCCCAGCATTTT.